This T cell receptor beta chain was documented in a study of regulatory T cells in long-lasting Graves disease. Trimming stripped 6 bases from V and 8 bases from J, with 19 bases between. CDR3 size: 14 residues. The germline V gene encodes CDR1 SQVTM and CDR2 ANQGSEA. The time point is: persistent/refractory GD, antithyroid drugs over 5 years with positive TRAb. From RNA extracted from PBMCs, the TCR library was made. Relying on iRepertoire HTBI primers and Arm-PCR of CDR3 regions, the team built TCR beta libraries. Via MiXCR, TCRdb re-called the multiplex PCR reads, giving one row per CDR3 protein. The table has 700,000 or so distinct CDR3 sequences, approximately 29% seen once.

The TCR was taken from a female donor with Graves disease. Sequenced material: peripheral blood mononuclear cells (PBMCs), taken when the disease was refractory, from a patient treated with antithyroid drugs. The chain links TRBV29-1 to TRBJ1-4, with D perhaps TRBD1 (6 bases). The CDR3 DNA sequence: TGCAGCGTCCTACGGGCAGGGGTCTCCGAAAAACTGTTTTTT. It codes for CSVLRAGVSEKLFF.